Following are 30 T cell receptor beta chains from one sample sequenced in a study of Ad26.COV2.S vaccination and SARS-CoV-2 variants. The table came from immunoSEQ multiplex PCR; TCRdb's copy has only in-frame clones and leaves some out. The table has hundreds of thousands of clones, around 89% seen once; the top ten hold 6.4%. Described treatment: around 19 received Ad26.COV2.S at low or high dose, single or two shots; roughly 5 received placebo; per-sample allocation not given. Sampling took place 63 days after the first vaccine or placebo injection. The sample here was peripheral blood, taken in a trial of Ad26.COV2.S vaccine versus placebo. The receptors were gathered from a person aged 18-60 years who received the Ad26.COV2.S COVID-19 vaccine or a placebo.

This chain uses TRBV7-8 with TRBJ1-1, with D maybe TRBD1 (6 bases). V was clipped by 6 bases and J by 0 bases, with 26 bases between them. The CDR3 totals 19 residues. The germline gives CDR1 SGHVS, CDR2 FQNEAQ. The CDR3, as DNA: TGTGCCAGCAGGACCCGAGGGGAACAGGGAAGTTTTTTGAACACTGAAGCTTTCTTT. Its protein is CASRTRGEQGSFLNTEAFF.

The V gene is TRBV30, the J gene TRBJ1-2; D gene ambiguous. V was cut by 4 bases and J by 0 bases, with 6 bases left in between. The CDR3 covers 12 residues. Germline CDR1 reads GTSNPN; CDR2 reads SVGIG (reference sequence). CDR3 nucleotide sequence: TGTGCCTGGATCTTATCTAACTATGGCTACACCTTC. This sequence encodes CAWILSNYGYTF.

CDR3 amino acids: CASSLFRTGEYQETQYF. CDR3 nucleotides: TGTGCCAGCAGTTTATTCCGGACAGGCGAGTACCAAGAGACCCAGTACTTC. This sequence joins TRBV28 and TRBJ2-5; 7 bases match TRBD1. CDR3 length: 17 amino acids. CDR1 MDHEN and CDR2 SYDVKM come from the germline V gene. Trimming at V came to 1 base and at J to 0 bases, leaving 8 bases not matched to a gene.

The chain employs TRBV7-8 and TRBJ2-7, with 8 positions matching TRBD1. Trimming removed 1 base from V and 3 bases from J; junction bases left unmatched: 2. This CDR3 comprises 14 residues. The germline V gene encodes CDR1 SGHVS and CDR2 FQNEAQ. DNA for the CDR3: TGTGCCAGCAGCTTAGAAGGGACAGGCTACGAGCAGTACTTC. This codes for CASSLEGTGYEQYF.

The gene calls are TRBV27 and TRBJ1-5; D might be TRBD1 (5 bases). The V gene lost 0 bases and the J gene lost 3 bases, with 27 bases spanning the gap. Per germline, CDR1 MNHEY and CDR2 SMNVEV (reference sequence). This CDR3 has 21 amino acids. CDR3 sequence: CASSLSSLRVTGSPFNQPQHF. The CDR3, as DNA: TGTGCCAGCAGTTTATCTAGTTTGCGGGTAACAGGCTCACCCTTCAATCAGCCCCAGCATTTT.

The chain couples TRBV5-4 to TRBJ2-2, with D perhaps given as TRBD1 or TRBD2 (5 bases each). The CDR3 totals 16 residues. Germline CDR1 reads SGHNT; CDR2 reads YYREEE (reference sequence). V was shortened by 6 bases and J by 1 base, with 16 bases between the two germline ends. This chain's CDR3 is CASKGEVGRNTGELFF. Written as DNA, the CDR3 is TGTGCCAGCAAGGGTGAGGTGGGACGGAACACCGGGGAGCTGTTTTTT.

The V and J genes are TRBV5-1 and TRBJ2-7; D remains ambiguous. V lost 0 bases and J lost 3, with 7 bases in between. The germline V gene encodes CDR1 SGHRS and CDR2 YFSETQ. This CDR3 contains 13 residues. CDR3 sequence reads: CASSLESGYEQYF. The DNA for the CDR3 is TGCGCCAGCAGCTTGGAGTCAGGCTACGAGCAGTACTTC.

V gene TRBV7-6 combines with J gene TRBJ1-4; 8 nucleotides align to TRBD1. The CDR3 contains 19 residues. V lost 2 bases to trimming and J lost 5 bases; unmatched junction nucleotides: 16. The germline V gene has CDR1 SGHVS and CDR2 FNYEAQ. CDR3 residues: CASSLIGPGTGGRNEKLFF. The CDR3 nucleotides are TGTGCCAGCAGCTTAATAGGACCCGGGACAGGAGGGAGGAATGAAAAACTGTTTTTT.

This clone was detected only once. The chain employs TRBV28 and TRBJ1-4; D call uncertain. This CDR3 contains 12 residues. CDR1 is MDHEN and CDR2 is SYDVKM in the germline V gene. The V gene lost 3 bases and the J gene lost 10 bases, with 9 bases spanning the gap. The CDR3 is CASSFLEGKLFF. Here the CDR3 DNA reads TGTGCCAGCAGTTTTCTGGAGGGAAAACTGTTTTTT.

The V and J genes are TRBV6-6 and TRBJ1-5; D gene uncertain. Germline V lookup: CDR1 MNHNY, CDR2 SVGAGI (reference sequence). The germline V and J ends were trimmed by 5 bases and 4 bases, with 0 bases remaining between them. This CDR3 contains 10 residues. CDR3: CASSNQPQHF. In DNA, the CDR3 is TGTGCCAGCAGTAATCAGCCCCAGCATTTT.

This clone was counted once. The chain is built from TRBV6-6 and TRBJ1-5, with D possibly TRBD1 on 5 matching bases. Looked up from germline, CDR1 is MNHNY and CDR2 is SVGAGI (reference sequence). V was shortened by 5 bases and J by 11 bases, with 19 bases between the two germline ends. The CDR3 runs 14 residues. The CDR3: CASSKGHLAGAQHF. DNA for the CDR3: TGTGCCAGCAGTAAAGGACACCTAGCCGGGGCCCAGCATTTT.

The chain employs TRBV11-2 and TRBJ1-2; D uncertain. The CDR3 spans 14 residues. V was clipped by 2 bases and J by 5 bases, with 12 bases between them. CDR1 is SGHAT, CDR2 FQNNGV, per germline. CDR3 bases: TGTGCCAGCAGCTTATCGGCAGAAGGATATGGCTACACCTTC. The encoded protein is CASSLSAEGYGYTF.

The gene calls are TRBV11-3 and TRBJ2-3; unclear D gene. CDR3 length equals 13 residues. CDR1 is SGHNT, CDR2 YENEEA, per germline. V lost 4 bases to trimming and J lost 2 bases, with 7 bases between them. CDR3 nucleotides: TGTGCCAGCAGCTCCAGGAACACAGATACGCAGTATTTT. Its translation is CASSSRNTDTQYF.

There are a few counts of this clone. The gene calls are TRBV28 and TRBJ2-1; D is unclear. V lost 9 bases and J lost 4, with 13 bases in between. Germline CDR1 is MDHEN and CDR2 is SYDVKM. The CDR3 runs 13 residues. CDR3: CASTFDPYNEQFF. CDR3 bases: TGTGCCAGTACGTTCGATCCATACAATGAGCAGTTCTTC.

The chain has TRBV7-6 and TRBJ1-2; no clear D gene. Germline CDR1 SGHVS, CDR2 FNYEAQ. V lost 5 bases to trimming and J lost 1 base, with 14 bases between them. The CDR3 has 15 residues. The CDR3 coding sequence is TGTGCCAGCAGCCCCCAACAGACTGATAACTATGGCTACACCTTC. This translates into CASSPQQTDNYGYTF.

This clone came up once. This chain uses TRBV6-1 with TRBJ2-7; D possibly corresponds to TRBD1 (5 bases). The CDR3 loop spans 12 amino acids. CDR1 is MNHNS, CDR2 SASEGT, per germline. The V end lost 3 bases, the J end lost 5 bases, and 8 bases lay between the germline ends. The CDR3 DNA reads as TGTGCCAGCAGTGAGACAGTTAACGAGCAGTACTTC. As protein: CASSETVNEQYF.

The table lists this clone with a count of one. The CDR3 region has the DNA TGTGCCACCAGCAATGGACAGGGGATCACTGAAGCTTTCTTT. This gives the protein CATSNGQGITEAFF. The chain employs TRBV15 and TRBJ1-1, with 9 bases identical to TRBD1. Per germline, CDR1 LNHNV and CDR2 YYDKDF (reference sequence). The V and J ends lost 4 bases and 4 bases, in that order; junction bases with no gene match: 4. The CDR3 contains 14 residues.

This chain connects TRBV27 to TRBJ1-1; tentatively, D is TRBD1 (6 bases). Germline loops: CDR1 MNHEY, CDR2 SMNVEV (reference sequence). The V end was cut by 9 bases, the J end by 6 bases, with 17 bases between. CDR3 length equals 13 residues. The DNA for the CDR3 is TGTGCCAGTCGGCCAGGGGTACAAGCTGAAGCTTTCTTT. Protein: CASRPGVQAEAFF.

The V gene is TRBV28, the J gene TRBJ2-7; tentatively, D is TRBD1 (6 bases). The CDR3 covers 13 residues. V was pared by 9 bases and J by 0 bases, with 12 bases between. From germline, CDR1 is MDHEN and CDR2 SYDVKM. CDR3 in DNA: TGTGCCAGTTTCCAGGGGAGCTCCTACGAGCAGTACTTC. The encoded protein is CASFQGSSYEQYF. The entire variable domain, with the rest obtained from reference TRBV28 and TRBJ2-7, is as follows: DVKVTQSSRYLVKRTGEKVFLECVQDMDHENMFWYRQDPGLGLRLIYFSYDVKMKEKGDIPEGYSVSREKKERFSLILESASTNQTSMYLCASFQGSSYEQYFGPGTRLTVT.

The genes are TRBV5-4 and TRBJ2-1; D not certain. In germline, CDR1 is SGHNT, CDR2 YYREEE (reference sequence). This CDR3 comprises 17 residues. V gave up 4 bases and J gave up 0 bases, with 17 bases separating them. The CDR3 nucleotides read TGTGCCAGCAGCCCAAGCTCCACGATCAGCTCCTACAATGAGCAGTTCTTC. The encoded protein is CASSPSSTISSYNEQFF. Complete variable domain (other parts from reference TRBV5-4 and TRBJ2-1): ETGVTQSPTHLIKTRGQQVTLRCSSQSGHNTVSWYQQALGQGPQFIFQYYREEENGRGNFPPRFSGLQFPNYSSELNVNALELDDSALYLCASSPSSTISSYNEQFFGPGTRLTVL.

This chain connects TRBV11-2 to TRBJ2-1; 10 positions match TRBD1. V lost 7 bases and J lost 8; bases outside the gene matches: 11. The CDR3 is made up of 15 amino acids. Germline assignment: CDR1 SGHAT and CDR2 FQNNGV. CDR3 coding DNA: TGTGCCAGCACCCTTGACAGGGGGCAGGTGTATGAGCAGTTCTTC. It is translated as CASTLDRGQVYEQFF.

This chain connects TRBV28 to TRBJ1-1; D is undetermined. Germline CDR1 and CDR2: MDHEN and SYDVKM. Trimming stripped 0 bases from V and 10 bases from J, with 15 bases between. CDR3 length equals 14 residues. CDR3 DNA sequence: TGTGCCAGCAGTTTATGGGAGGGAGGGATCGGAGCTTTCTTT. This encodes CASSLWEGGIGAFF.

CDR3 nucleotide sequence: TGTGCCACCTCCGGGGCACTTCGGTACAATGAGCAGTTCTTC. Translated: CATSGALRYNEQFF. This chain uses TRBV27 with TRBJ2-1; tentatively, D is TRBD1 or TRBD2 (5 bases each). The CDR3 length is 14 residues. The V end lost 10 bases, the J end lost 4 bases, and 17 bases lay between the germline ends. CDR1 is MNHEY and CDR2 is SMNVEV in the germline V gene (reference sequence).

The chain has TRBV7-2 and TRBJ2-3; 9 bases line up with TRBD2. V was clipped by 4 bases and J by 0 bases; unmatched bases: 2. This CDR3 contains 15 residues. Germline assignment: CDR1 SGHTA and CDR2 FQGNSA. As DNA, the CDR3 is TGTGCCAGCAGCTCTAGCGGGACCAGCACAGATACGCAGTATTTT. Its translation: CASSSSGTSTDTQYF.

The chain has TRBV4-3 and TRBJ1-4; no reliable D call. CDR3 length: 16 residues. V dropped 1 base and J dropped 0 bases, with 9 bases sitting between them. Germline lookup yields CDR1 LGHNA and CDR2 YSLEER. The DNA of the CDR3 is TGCGCCAGCAGCCAAGGAAAAGCTGCAACTAATGAAAAACTGTTTTTT. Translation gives CASSQGKAATNEKLFF.

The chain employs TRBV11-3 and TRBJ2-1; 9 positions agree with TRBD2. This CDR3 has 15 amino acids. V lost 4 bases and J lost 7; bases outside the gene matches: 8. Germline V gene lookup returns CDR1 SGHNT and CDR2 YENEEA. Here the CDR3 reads CASSSSGALLNEQFF. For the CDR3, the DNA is TGTGCCAGCAGCTCTAGCGGGGCACTGTTGAATGAGCAGTTCTTC.

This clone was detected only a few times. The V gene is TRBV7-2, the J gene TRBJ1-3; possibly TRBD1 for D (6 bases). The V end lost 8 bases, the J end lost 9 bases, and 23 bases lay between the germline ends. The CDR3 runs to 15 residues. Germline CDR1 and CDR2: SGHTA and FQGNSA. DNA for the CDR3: TGTGCCAGCTCCCCGGGGGGCATTTTAAGAGGCACCATATATTTT. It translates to CASSPGGILRGTIYF.

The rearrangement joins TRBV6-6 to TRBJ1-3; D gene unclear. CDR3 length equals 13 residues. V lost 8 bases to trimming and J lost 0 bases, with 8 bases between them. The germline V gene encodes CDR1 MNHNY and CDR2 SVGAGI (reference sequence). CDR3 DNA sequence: TGTGCCAGCGAGGAACACTCTGGAAACACCATATATTTT. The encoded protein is CASEEHSGNTIYF.

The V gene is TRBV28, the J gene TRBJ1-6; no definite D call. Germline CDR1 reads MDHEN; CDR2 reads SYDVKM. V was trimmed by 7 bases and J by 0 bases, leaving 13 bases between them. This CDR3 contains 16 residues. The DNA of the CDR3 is TGTGCCAGCACCTCCCCCGGGAGCTCCTATAATTCACCCCTCCACTTT. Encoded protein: CASTSPGSSYNSPLHF.

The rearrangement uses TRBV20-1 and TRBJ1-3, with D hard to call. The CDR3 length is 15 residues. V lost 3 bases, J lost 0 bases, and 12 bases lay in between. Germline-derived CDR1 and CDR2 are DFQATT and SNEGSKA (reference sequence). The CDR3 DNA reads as TGCAGTGCTAGTGTTGATGTGGTCTCTGGAAACACCATATATTTT. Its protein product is CSASVDVVSGNTIYF.